A single sample is the source of the 26 T cell receptor beta chains below, sequenced in a study of cytomegalovirus exposure and HLA in healthy donors. A multiplex PCR was run with 60 Vbeta primers and 13 Jbeta primers. The repertoire was sequenced with immunoSEQ multiplex PCR; TCRdb's copy has only in-frame clones and lacks some. The sample has 95,000 to 150,000 clones; approximately 80% are singletons. Material: PBMCs. These receptors all stem from a man in his forties or fifties in good health and CMV-seronegative.

The rearrangement links TRBV6-5 to TRBJ2-1, with 9 bases fitting TRBD2. The germline CDR1 and CDR2 sequences are MNHEY and SVGAGI. V shed 4 bases, J shed 6 bases, and the junction held 10 bases outside the gene matches. The CDR3 has 16 amino acids. CDR3 residues: CASSLGAGLASNEQFF. As DNA, the CDR3 is TGTGCCAGCAGTTTAGGTGCGGGACTAGCTTCCAATGAGCAGTTCTTC.

The V call is TRBV7-2, the J call TRBJ2-5, with D unresolved. The V gene's germline CDR1 is SGHTA and CDR2 FQGNSA. Trimming left V 4 bases short and J 5 bases short, with 8 bases between. CDR3 size: 12 residues. The CDR3 region is CASSSSTETQYF. CDR3 DNA: TGTGCCAGCAGCTCCAGTACGGAGACCCAGTACTTC.

This CDR3 is CASSWLAGHYEQYF. The CDR3 coding sequence is TGTGCCAGCAGCTGGCTAGCGGGGCACTACGAGCAGTACTTC. V gene TRBV7-9 combines with J gene TRBJ2-7, with 9 bases fitting TRBD2. This CDR3 comprises 14 residues. V lost 4 bases and J lost 3; bases outside the gene matches: 4. Germline values: CDR1 SEHNR, CDR2 FQNEAQ (reference sequence).

The chain uses TRBV18 and TRBJ1-2, with D perhaps TRBD1 (5 bases). The CDR3 sequence is 15 residues long. The germline V gene has CDR1 KGHSH and CDR2 LQKENI. The V gene lost 1 base and the J gene lost 0 bases, with 9 bases spanning the gap. The DNA for the CDR3 is TGTGCCAGCTCACCACAAAAGGGGCCTAACTATGGCTACACCTTC. This encodes CASSPQKGPNYGYTF.

The CDR3 is CASSLVGSSKKQYF. CDR3 nucleotides: TGTGCCAGCAGCTTGGTGGGCAGCTCGAAGAAGCAGTACTTC. J is TRBJ2-7 and V is TRBV5-8; D remains unclear. The germline V gene encodes CDR1 SGHTS and CDR2 YDEGEE. The CDR3 length is 14 residues. With 0 bases removed from V and 8 bases from J, the gap between germline ends came to 15 bases.

Concerning this clone: Compared with germline, one end of the junction differs, possibly owing to a read error. The chain is built from TRBV10-3 and TRBJ2-3; TRBD1 matches 10 bases. This CDR3 is 14 amino acids long. Germline assignment: CDR1 ENHRY and CDR2 SYGVKD. The CDR3 sequence: CAIKGTGAIDTQYF. The CDR3 DNA reads TGTGCAATCAAGGGGACAGGGGCAATAGATACGCAGTATTTT.

On this clone itself: Other nucleotide sequences from this sample produce the same CDR3. The gene calls are TRBV7-8 and TRBJ2-7; 7 bases are shared with TRBD1. Losses at the gene ends were 1 base for V and 0 bases for J; bases not matched to a gene: 0. CDR1 is SGHVS, CDR2 FQNEAQ, per germline. The CDR3 consists of 14 residues. The CDR3 sequence: CASSLGDSSYEQYF. CDR3 in DNA: TGTGCCAGCAGCTTAGGGGACAGCTCCTACGAGCAGTACTTC.

CDR3 DNA: TGTGCCAGCAGTGTCGCGGGGGCGATTCAAGAGACCCAGTACTTC. Encoded protein: CASSVAGAIQETQYF. V is TRBV6-1 and J is TRBJ2-5, with D perhaps TRBD2 (7 bases). The CDR3 extends over 15 amino acids. Germline CDR1 MNHNS, CDR2 SASEGT. V lost 4 bases and J 2 bases, leaving 14 bases between the germline ends.

The rearrangement links TRBV15 to TRBJ2-1, with D maybe TRBD1 (5 bases). This CDR3 is built from 16 residues. Germline V CDR1 and CDR2: LNHNV, YYDKDF (reference sequence). V lost 3 bases and J lost 6, with 18 bases in between. CDR3 DNA sequence: TGTGCCACCAGCAGGGGTCCAGGGAATCGACGCAATGAGCAGTTCTTC. This sequence encodes CATSRGPGNRRNEQFF.

The chain links TRBV19 to TRBJ2-3; 12 positions match TRBD2. Trimming took 2 bases from V and 4 from J; bases not matched to a gene: 13. Germline V gene data show CDR1 as LNHDA and CDR2 as SQIVND (reference sequence). This CDR3 region has 19 residues. The CDR3 DNA reads as TGTGCCAGTAGTATATCACTAGCGGGGGGTATAGGAATACCAGATACGCAGTATTTT. Its translation is CASSISLAGGIGIPDTQYF. Complete variable domain (other parts from reference TRBV19 and TRBJ2-3): DGGITQSPKYLFRKEGQNVTLSCEQNLNHDAMYWYRQDPGQGLRLIYYSQIVNDFQKGDIAEGYSVSREKKESFPLTVTSAQKNPTAFYLCASSISLAGGIGIPDTQYFGPGTRLTVL.

A single count supports this clone. The V gene is TRBV2, the J gene TRBJ2-7; a weak D match, TRBD1 (6 bases). CDR1 is SNHLY and CDR2 is FYNNEI in the germline V gene. This CDR3 comprises 14 residues. V gave up 4 bases and J gave up 0 bases, with 10 bases separating them. CDR3 residues: CASSADRFSYEQYF. The CDR3 DNA is TGTGCCAGCAGTGCTGACAGGTTCTCCTACGAGCAGTACTTC.

This clone was recorded a few times. The chain combines TRBV27 with TRBJ1-1; D is possibly TRBD1 (5 bases). From germline, CDR1 is MNHEY and CDR2 SMNVEV (reference sequence). V gave up 2 bases and J gave up 0 bases, with 7 bases separating them. The CDR3 sequence is 14 residues long. The CDR3 nucleotides read TGTGCCAGCAGTTTAGGGGCTGTGAACACTGAAGCTTTCTTT. As protein: CASSLGAVNTEAFF.

This sequence joins TRBV19 and TRBJ1-4; the D is unclear. The V gene lost 6 bases and the J gene lost 0 bases, with 8 bases spanning the gap. The CDR3 length is 14 residues. Germline assignment: CDR1 LNHDA and CDR2 SQIVND (reference sequence). CDR3 residues: CASSFFATNEKLFF. The CDR3 DNA sequence: TGTGCCAGTAGCTTTTTTGCAACTAATGAAAAACTGTTTTTT.

The V and J genes are TRBV7-9 and TRBJ2-2; 9 bases align to TRBD1. Germline V gene sequence: CDR1 SEHNR, CDR2 FQNEAQ (reference sequence). The ends lost 3 bases at V and 3 bases at J; junction bases unmatched: 5. The CDR3 covers 16 residues. The CDR3 spells CASSFHRGPDTGELFF. The CDR3 nucleotides are TGTGCCAGCAGCTTTCACAGGGGGCCGGACACCGGGGAGCTGTTTTTT.

V usage is TRBV6-5 and J usage is TRBJ2-5; D is unclear. CDR3 length equals 11 residues. V gave up 5 bases and J gave up 3 bases, with 4 bases separating them. Looked up from germline, CDR1 is MNHEY and CDR2 is SVGAGI. The CDR3 DNA reads as TGTGCCAGCAGTCACAAAGAGACCCAGTACTTC. Amino acid sequence: CASSHKETQYF.

V gene TRBV28 combines with J gene TRBJ1-2; 8 bases agree with TRBD1. V dropped 6 bases and J dropped 4; count of bases not matched to a gene: 7. Germline lookup yields CDR1 MDHEN and CDR2 SYDVKM. The length of the CDR3 is 14 residues. CDR3: CASSPSRGLYGYTF. The CDR3 DNA is TGTGCCAGCAGCCCCAGCAGGGGGCTCTATGGCTACACCTTC.

The chain couples TRBV29-1 to TRBJ2-7, with D perhaps TRBD2 (6 bases). V dropped 5 bases and J dropped 2 bases, with 10 bases sitting between them. The length of the CDR3 is 12 residues. CDR1 SQVTM and CDR2 ANQGSEA come from the germline V gene. DNA of the CDR3: TGCAGCGTTCGTCGCGGGGCCTACGAGCAGTACTTC. Its translation is CSVRRGAYEQYF.

There are a few counts of this clone. The J gene is TRBJ2-7, the V gene TRBV7-8; the D gene is possibly TRBD1 (7 bases). CDR1 is SGHVS, CDR2 FQNEAQ, per germline. The CDR3 sequence is 13 residues long. Between the trimmed V and J ends, which lost 0 bases and 7 bases, there was a span of 10 bases. Here the CDR3 reads CASSLARDREQYF. CDR3 nucleotides: TGTGCCAGCAGCTTAGCGCGGGACAGAGAGCAGTACTTC.

This rearrangement joins TRBV4-2 to TRBJ1-1; D is undetermined. From germline, CDR1 is LGHNA and CDR2 YNFKEQ. The CDR3 has 18 amino acids. Trimming stripped 4 bases from V and 0 bases from J, with 21 bases between. CDR3 sequence reads: CASSLHPAGVTMNTEAFF. The CDR3 DNA sequence: TGTGCCAGCAGCCTACACCCAGCGGGAGTAACCATGAACACTGAAGCTTTCTTT.

The rearrangement uses TRBV5-1 and TRBJ2-5, with TRBD1 as a possible D gene (5 bases). Germline lookup yields CDR1 SGHRS and CDR2 YFSETQ. The CDR3 has 13 residues. Trimming cost V 4 bases and J 1 base, with 8 bases left between them. The CDR3 bases are TGCGCCAGCAGCCTCGACAGCCAAGAGACCCAGTACTTC. Its translation is CASSLDSQETQYF.

The chain couples TRBV30 to TRBJ1-5, with TRBD1 matching 8 bases. Looked up from germline, CDR1 is GTSNPN and CDR2 is SVGIG (reference sequence). The CDR3 contains 14 residues. V lost 2 bases to trimming and J lost 7 bases; unmatched junction nucleotides: 7. CDR3 in amino acids: CAWSIGQGGQPQHF. The DNA of the CDR3 is TGTGCCTGGAGTATCGGACAGGGAGGACAGCCCCAGCATTTT. Together with reference TRBV30 and TRBJ1-5, the CDR3 gives the full variable domain: SQTIHQWPATLVQPVGSPLSLECTVEGTSNPNLYWYRQAAGRGLQLLFYSVGIGQISSEVPQNLSASRPQDRQFILSSKKLLLSDSGFYLCAWSIGQGGQPQHFGDGTRLSIL.

The gene calls are TRBV14 and TRBJ1-4; D ambiguous. V was shortened by 4 bases and J by 6 bases, with 12 bases between the two germline ends. Looked up from germline, CDR1 is SGHDN and CDR2 is FVKESK. CDR3 length equals 14 residues. As DNA, the CDR3 is TGTGCCAGCAGCCCCCGTTCGGTGGATGAAAAACTGTTTTTT. It translates to CASSPRSVDEKLFF. The full variable domain, in which reference TRBV14 and TRBJ1-4 provide the parts outside the CDR3, is EAGVTQFPSHSVIEKGQTVTLRCDPISGHDNLYWYRRVMGKEIKFLLHFVKESKQDESGMPNNRFLAERTGGTYSTLKVQPAELEDSGVYFCASSPRSVDEKLFFGSGTQLSVL.

The gene calls are TRBV27 and TRBJ2-1; perhaps TRBD1 as D (5 bases). The CDR3 contains 15 residues. Trimming stripped 2 bases from V and 0 bases from J, with 8 bases between. The germline gives CDR1 MNHEY, CDR2 SMNVEV (reference sequence). The CDR3 is CASSLKGSSYNEQFF. The CDR3 DNA reads as TGTGCCAGCAGTTTAAAGGGGTCCTCCTACAATGAGCAGTTCTTC.

This sequence joins TRBV14 and TRBJ2-3; D perhaps matches TRBD2 (6 bases). Germline V gives CDR1 SGHDN, CDR2 FVKESK. The CDR3 has 16 residues. The germline V and J ends were trimmed by 4 bases and 2 bases, with 16 bases remaining between them. CDR3 amino acids: CASSPLPSASTDTQYF. The CDR3 coding sequence is TGTGCCAGCAGCCCTCTCCCTAGCGCCTCCACAGATACGCAGTATTTT.

The chain uses TRBV28 and TRBJ2-7, with 13 positions matching TRBD2. After removal of 5 bases from V and 7 bases from J, the junction contained 11 bases not matched to a gene. The CDR3 loop spans 16 amino acids. CDR1 is MDHEN, CDR2 SYDVKM, per germline. The CDR3 bases are TGTGCCAGCAGTATGGGGGGTACTAGCGGGAGGGGAGAGCAGTACTTC. It codes for CASSMGGTSGRGEQYF. Together with reference TRBV28 and TRBJ2-7, the CDR3 gives the full variable domain: DVKVTQSSRYLVKRTGEKVFLECVQDMDHENMFWYRQDPGLGLRLIYFSYDVKMKEKGDIPEGYSVSREKKERFSLILESASTNQTSMYLCASSMGGTSGRGEQYFGPGTRLTVT.

This chain uses TRBV27 with TRBJ2-6, with a tentative D call TRBD1 (6 bases). V was cut by 4 bases and J by 4 bases, with 11 bases left in between. In germline, CDR1 is MNHEY, CDR2 SMNVEV (reference sequence). The CDR3 covers 15 residues. CDR3 DNA sequence: TGTGCCAGCAGTTCACAGGGAGCCGGGGCCAACGTCCTGACTTTC. This encodes CASSSQGAGANVLTF. Together with reference TRBV27 and TRBJ2-6, the CDR3 gives the full variable domain: EAQVTQNPRYLITVTGKKLTVTCSQNMNHEYMSWYRQDPGLGLRQIYYSMNVEVTDKGDVPEGYKVSRKEKRNFPLILESPSPNQTSLYFCASSSQGAGANVLTFGAGSRLTVL.